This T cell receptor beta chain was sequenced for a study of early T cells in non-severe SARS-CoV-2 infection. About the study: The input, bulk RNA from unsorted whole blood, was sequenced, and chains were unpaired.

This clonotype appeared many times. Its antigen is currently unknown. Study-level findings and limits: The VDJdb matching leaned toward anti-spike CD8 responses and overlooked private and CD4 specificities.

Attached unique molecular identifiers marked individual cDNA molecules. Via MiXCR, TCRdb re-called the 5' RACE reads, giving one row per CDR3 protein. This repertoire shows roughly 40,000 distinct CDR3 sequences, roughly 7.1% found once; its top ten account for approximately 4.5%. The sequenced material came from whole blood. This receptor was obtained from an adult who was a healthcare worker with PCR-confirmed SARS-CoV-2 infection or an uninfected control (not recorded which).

The CDR3 loop reads CSAHWDKRGSYNEQFF. CDR3 in DNA: TGCAGTGCCCACTGGGACAAGCGGGGGTCCTACAATGAGCAGTTCTTC. This sequence joins TRBV20-1 and TRBJ2-1; 8 bases agree with TRBD2. The germline V gene encodes CDR1 DFQATT and CDR2 SNEGSKA (reference sequence). Unmatched junction bases numbered 11, after V lost 6 bases and J lost 1 base. There are 16 residues in the CDR3.